One sample yielded the 21 T cell receptor beta chains listed below, sequenced in a study of CD8 T cells in ankylosing spondylitis. Via MiXCR, TCRdb re-called the 5' RACE reads, giving one row per CDR3 protein. The sample carries approximately 150,000 distinct CDR3 sequences, approximately 44% recorded once. Sequenced material: synovial fluid, either unsorted or a sorted T cell fraction (not recorded which). All receptors come from a male donor with ankylosing spondylitis.

This clonotype showed up many times. The chain uses TRBV30 and TRBJ1-5, with unresolved D. This CDR3 has 13 residues. V lost 1 base, J lost 0 bases, and 4 bases lay in between. CDR1 is GTSNPN and CDR2 is SVGIG in the germline V gene (reference sequence). Here the CDR3 DNA reads TGTGCCTGGAGTGCAGATAGCAATCAGCCCCAGCATTTT. It yields the protein CAWSADSNQPQHF.

CDR3 DNA: TGCGCCAGCAGCTTGGTTCAGGACCTGGCCCCCGGGGAGCTGTTTTTT. This codes for CASSLVQDLAPGELFF. The gene calls are TRBV5-1 and TRBJ2-2; D gene ambiguous. The germline V and J ends were trimmed by 0 bases and 6 bases, with 15 bases remaining between them. The CDR3 is 16 amino acids. Germline values: CDR1 SGHRS, CDR2 YFSETQ.

This clonotype was seen once. V is TRBV13 and J is TRBJ1-1; a weak D match, TRBD1 (5 bases). The germline V gene has CDR1 PRHDT and CDR2 FYEKMQ (reference sequence). V was clipped by 9 bases and J by 3 bases, with 11 bases between them. This CDR3 contains 12 residues. In DNA form, the CDR3 reads TGTGCCAGACAGAGGGACGACACTGAAGCTTTCTTT. Translated, it gives CARQRDDTEAFF.

This clonotype was detected only once. The V and J genes are TRBV20-1 and TRBJ2-1, with 7 bases matching TRBD1. The CDR3 spans 17 residues. CDR1 and CDR2 from the germline V gene are DFQATT and SNEGSKA (reference sequence). The V segment lost 5 bases and the J segment 10 bases; nucleotides outside the gene matches: 23. The CDR3 nucleotides read TGCAGTGCTGTCGATCCCCGGACAGGTTCCTACCTTGGGGAGCAGTTCTTC. As protein: CSAVDPRTGSYLGEQFF.

The gene calls are TRBV3-1 and TRBJ2-5; TRBD1 is a possible D gene (5 bases). The CDR3 is made up of 18 amino acids. V lost 1 base, J lost 2 bases, and 20 bases lay in between. Germline CDR1 LGHDT, CDR2 YNNKEL (reference sequence). The CDR3 bases are TGTGCCAGCAGCCAAGTTATTCAGGGTAACCCTAGACAAGAGACCCAGTACTTC. As protein: CASSQVIQGNPRQETQYF.

The V and J genes are TRBV7-8 and TRBJ2-1; D ambiguous. Per germline, CDR1 SGHVS and CDR2 FQNEAQ. V was shortened by 2 bases and J by 4 bases, with 6 bases between the two germline ends. This CDR3 comprises 13 residues. DNA of the CDR3: TGTGCCAGCAGCTTACAGGTATACAATGAGCAGTTCTTC. It codes for CASSLQVYNEQFF. The whole variable domain, filled in from reference TRBV7-8 and TRBJ2-1, reads GAGVSQSPRYKVAKRGQDVALRCDPISGHVSLFWYQQALGQGPEFLTYFQNEAQLDKSGLPSDRFFAERPEGSVSTLKIQRTQQEDSAVYLCASSLQVYNEQFFGPGTRLTVL.

V usage is TRBV20-1 and J usage is TRBJ1-5, with D perhaps matching TRBD1 (5 bases). The CDR3 is 13 residues long. The germline gives CDR1 DFQATT, CDR2 SNEGSKA (reference sequence). Trimming took 5 bases from V and 3 from J, leaving 11 bases between them. The CDR3 bases are TGCAGTGCTCGGGACCTCGACAATCAGCCCCAGCATTTT. It is translated as CSARDLDNQPQHF.

The sample holds many counts of this clonotype. This chain connects TRBV28 to TRBJ1-1; 8 nucleotides line up with TRBD1. The CDR3 is 16 residues long. Germline V gene lookup returns CDR1 MDHEN and CDR2 SYDVKM. J gave up 4 bases and V 5 bases, and 12 bases lay outside the gene matches. The CDR3 nucleotides read TGTGCCAGCAGTACCCCGCAGGGGGCCAGGGGCACTGAAGCTTTCTTT. As protein: CASSTPQGARGTEAFF.

The chain employs TRBV20-1 and TRBJ2-7, with 9 bases fitting TRBD2. The V gene's germline CDR1 is DFQATT and CDR2 SNEGSKA (reference sequence). J lost 2 bases, V lost 6 bases, and 14 bases had no gene match. The CDR3 is 16 residues long. The CDR3 DNA follows: TGCAGTGCCAAAGTGCTAGCGGGGCTAAACCCCTACGAGCAGTACTTC. It translates to CSAKVLAGLNPYEQYF.

J is TRBJ2-1 and V is TRBV27; D is uncertain. CDR1 and CDR2 from the germline V gene are MNHEY and SMNVEV (reference sequence). Trimming left V 6 bases short and J 4 bases short, with 13 bases between. The CDR3 loop spans 14 amino acids. CDR3 protein: CASSSFLGYNEQFF. CDR3 sequence (DNA): TGTGCCAGCAGCTCCTTTCTCGGTTACAATGAGCAGTTCTTC.

This clonotype appeared many times. The V gene is TRBV12-3 or TRBV12-4, the J gene TRBJ1-5, with a possible D match to TRBD1 (5 bases). Trimming left V 6 bases short and J 3 bases short, with 12 bases between. This CDR3 spans 14 amino acids. The CDR3 spells CASSQDGTNQPQHF. The CDR3 nucleotides read TGTGCCAGCAGCCAGGACGGGACCAATCAGCCCCAGCATTTT.

This clonotype was found a few times. CDR3 in DNA: TGTGCCAGCAGCTTAACGGCGGGTTCACCCCTCCACTTT. This gives the protein CASSLTAGSPLHF. The rearrangement joins TRBV7-3 to TRBJ1-6; D gene uncertain. CDR1 and CDR2 from the germline V gene are SGHTA and FQGTGA. V lost 0 bases, J lost 9 bases, and 6 bases lay in between. CDR3 length: 13 residues. Supplemented by reference TRBV7-3 and TRBJ1-6, the full variable domain reads GAGVSQTPSNKVTEKGKYVELRCDPISGHTALYWYRQSLGQGPEFLIYFQGTGAADDSGLPNDRFFAVRPEGSVSTLKIQRTERGDSAVYLCASSLTAGSPLHFGNGTRLTVT.

The chain carries TRBV7-3 and TRBJ2-3; 7 positions agree with TRBD2. Germline CDR1 and CDR2: SGHTA and FQGTGA. The junction had 19 bases not matched to a gene; V was cut back by 1 base and J by 0 bases. This CDR3 comprises 21 residues. The CDR3 loop is CASSLRIWEGTRTVSTDTQYF. CDR3 nucleotides: TGTGCCAGCAGCTTAAGGATCTGGGAGGGCACCCGAACCGTTAGCACAGATACGCAGTATTTT.

The chain recombines TRBV20-1 with TRBJ1-2; D unclear. The CDR3 runs 15 residues. The V gene's germline CDR1 is DFQATT and CDR2 SNEGSKA (reference sequence). Trimming shortened V by 0 bases and J by 8 bases, and 19 bases separated the two germline ends. CDR3 residues: CSARDRAEPVWGYTF. The CDR3 DNA is TGCAGTGCTAGAGATCGAGCAGAGCCAGTCTGGGGCTACACCTTC.

The CDR3 DNA sequence: TGTGCCAGCAGGCCCACTAGCGGGAGAGCAGATACGCAGTATTTT. This translates into CASRPTSGRADTQYF. This rearrangement joins TRBV6-2 or TRBV6-3 to TRBJ2-3; 11 bases align to TRBD2. From germline, CDR1 is MNHEY and CDR2 SVGEGT. The CDR3 is 15 residues long. V shed 6 bases and J 4 bases; nucleotides not matched to a gene: 6.

This sequence joins TRBV25-1 and TRBJ2-3, with 9 nucleotides matching TRBD2. Trimming removed 4 bases from V and 5 bases from J; junction bases left unmatched: 10. Germline V gene lookup returns CDR1 MGHDK and CDR2 SYGVNS. This CDR3 region has 16 residues. CDR3 DNA: TGTGCCAGCAGTGGTCCACTAGCGGGTCTTCAAGATACGCAGTATTTT. Translation gives CASSGPLAGLQDTQYF.

The chain uses TRBV12-3 or TRBV12-4 and TRBJ1-1; D call uncertain. V was trimmed by 7 bases and J by 1 base, leaving 10 bases between them. The CDR3 is 13 residues long. The DNA for the CDR3 is TGTGCCAGCAAGATGGGCCCGAACACTGAAGCTTTCTTT. Its translation: CASKMGPNTEAFF.

This clonotype was seen repeatedly, ten times or more. The genes are TRBV6-1 and TRBJ2-2, with D unresolved. Germline V lookup: CDR1 MNHNS, CDR2 SASEGT. The CDR3 has 16 amino acids. The V and J ends lost 3 bases and 3 bases respectively, with 14 bases between them. The CDR3 nucleotides are TGTGCCAGCAGTGACCAGATGGCAGTTCACACCGGGGAGCTGTTTTTT. It yields the protein CASSDQMAVHTGELFF.

This chain links TRBV27 with TRBJ2-1; D may be TRBD1 (6 bases). The V and J ends lost 4 bases and 9 bases respectively, with 19 bases between them. Per the germline V gene, CDR1 is MNHEY and CDR2 is SMNVEV (reference sequence). This CDR3 is built from 15 residues. The CDR3 sequence is CASSSRAPTGTEQFF. The CDR3 DNA reads TGTGCCAGCAGTTCCAGAGCCCCAACAGGGACTGAGCAGTTCTTC.

The chain employs TRBV3-1 and TRBJ2-7; D is possibly TRBD1 (7 bases). There are 15 residues in the CDR3. Germline loops: CDR1 LGHDT, CDR2 YNNKEL (reference sequence). V lost 6 bases to trimming and J lost 7 bases, with 22 bases between them. DNA for the CDR3: TGTGCCAGCAGTCCGCCGGAGGGGGCCGTAGGGGAGCAGTACTTC. This translates into CASSPPEGAVGEQYF.

The chain recombines TRBV28 with TRBJ1-4; TRBD1 agrees at 9 bases. Germline CDR1 and CDR2: MDHEN and SYDVKM. CDR3 length: 17 residues. V dropped 3 bases and J dropped 6; count of bases not matched to a gene: 11. The CDR3 sequence is CASSFLWDREGDEKLFF. The CDR3 coding sequence is TGTGCCAGCAGTTTCCTATGGGACAGGGAGGGTGATGAAAAACTGTTTTTT.